This entry features one TCR beta chain sequence. The antigen remains unidentified. The sample belongs to a study of cytomegalovirus exposure and HLA in healthy donors. General study findings and limits: In an earlier analysis, about 90% or about 30%: the productive usage of most TCR beta V segments. Most CMV-associated TCR beta chains were later found to appear HLA-restricted.

Vbeta (60) and Jbeta (13) primers were used in the PCR. Clones were sequenced by immunoSEQ multiplex PCR, and TCRdb holds only the in-frame ones, with some missing. Among about 140,000 clones listed, roughly 77% were seen once. The specimen sequenced was PBMCs. This TCR was recovered from a man in his thirties or forties in good health.

The CDR3 region is CASSLGGRGADTQYF. The CDR3 nucleotides are TGTGCCAGCAGCTTAGGGGGGAGGGGCGCAGATACGCAGTATTTT. This chain uses TRBV7-8 with TRBJ2-3, with 7 bases lining up with TRBD2. Per germline, CDR1 SGHVS and CDR2 FQNEAQ. The length of the CDR3 is 15 residues. The trim removed 1 base at V and 4 bases at J, leaving 5 bases unmatched.